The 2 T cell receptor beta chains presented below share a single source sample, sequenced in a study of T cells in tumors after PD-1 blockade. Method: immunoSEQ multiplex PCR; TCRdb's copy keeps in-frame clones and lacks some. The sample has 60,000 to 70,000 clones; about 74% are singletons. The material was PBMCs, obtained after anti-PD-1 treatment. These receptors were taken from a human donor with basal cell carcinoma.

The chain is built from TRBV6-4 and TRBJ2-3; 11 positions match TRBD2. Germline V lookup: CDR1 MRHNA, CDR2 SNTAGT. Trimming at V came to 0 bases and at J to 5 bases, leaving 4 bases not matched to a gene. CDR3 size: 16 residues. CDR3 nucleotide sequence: TGTGCCAGCAGTGACTCTAGCGGGGGGGCCAAAGATACGCAGTATTTT. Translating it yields CASSDSSGGAKDTQYF.

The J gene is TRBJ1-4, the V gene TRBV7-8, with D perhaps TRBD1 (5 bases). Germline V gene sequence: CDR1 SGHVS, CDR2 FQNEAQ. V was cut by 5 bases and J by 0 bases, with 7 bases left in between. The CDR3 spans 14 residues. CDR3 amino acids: CASSPGATNEKLFF. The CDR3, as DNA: TGTGCCAGCAGCCCGGGGGCAACTAATGAAAAACTGTTTTTT.